What follows are 25 T cell receptor beta chains derived from one specimen sequenced in a study of cytomegalovirus exposure and HLA in healthy donors. The PCR contained 60 Vbeta and 13 Jbeta primers. Using immunoSEQ multiplex PCR, the repertoire was profiled, and TCRdb retains in-frame clones only, with some absent. Among under 200,000 clones listed, 60% to 80% were seen once. Input material: PBMCs. The receptors derive from a man in his 60s in good health and CMV-seronegative.

The chain combines TRBV27 with TRBJ1-5; possibly TRBD1 for D (5 bases). Germline CDR1 is MNHEY and CDR2 is SMNVEV (reference sequence). Deletions cut 6 bases from V and 0 bases from J, with 15 bases between. The CDR3 runs to 16 residues. The CDR3 bases are TGTGCCAGCAGCCGTGGACACGTCAATAGCAATCAGCCCCAGCATTTT. Translation gives CASSRGHVNSNQPQHF.

The CDR3 region is CASSPEQWDTEAFF. The DNA of the CDR3 is TGTGCCAGCAGCCCGGAACAGTGGGACACTGAAGCTTTCTTT. The chain is built from TRBV5-5 and TRBJ1-1, with D unclear. The CDR3 loop spans 14 amino acids. The germline gives CDR1 SGHKS, CDR2 YYEKEE (reference sequence). The V end was cut by 4 bases, the J end by 3 bases, with 13 bases between.

The chain combines TRBV7-2 with TRBJ2-5; perhaps TRBD2 as D (6 bases). The assigned J gene may be wrong: the sequence end matches TRBJ2-7 better. CDR3 size: 13 residues. Germline loops: CDR1 SGHTA, CDR2 FQGNSA. The CDR3: CASSFGGTYEQYF. CDR3 in DNA: TGTGCCAGCAGCTTTGGCGGGACCTACGAGCAGTACTTC.

This chain links TRBV6-1 with TRBJ2-3, with 10 positions matching TRBD2. CDR1 is MNHNS, CDR2 SASEGT, per germline. CDR3 size: 15 residues. V shed 6 bases, J shed 6 bases, and the junction held 9 bases outside the gene matches. The CDR3 DNA is TGTGCCAGCAGCCAAAAGCGGGGGGGCTGGGATACGCAGTATTTT. The encoded protein is CASSQKRGGWDTQYF.

This clone was counted once. The chain is built from TRBV28 and TRBJ2-7; D remains ambiguous. The germline V gene encodes CDR1 MDHEN and CDR2 SYDVKM. The V and J ends lost 5 bases and 4 bases respectively, with 6 bases between them. CDR3 length equals 11 residues. The CDR3 spells CASSPGYEQYF. In DNA form, the CDR3 reads TGTGCCAGCAGTCCCGGGTACGAGCAGTACTTC.

The genes are TRBV6-1 and TRBJ2-2; D gene unclear. Trimming stripped 6 bases from V and 6 bases from J, with 14 bases between. The CDR3 runs to 14 residues. Germline-derived CDR1 and CDR2 are MNHNS and SASEGT. The CDR3 DNA is TGTGCCAGCAGAGAGGAGCCTAAGGCCGGGGAGCTGTTTTTT. Translating it yields CASREEPKAGELFF.

CDR3 protein: CASSLGGRNGYTF. CDR3 sequence (DNA): TGTGCCAGCAGCTTGGGTGGCAGGAATGGCTACACCTTC. The rearrangement uses TRBV5-4 and TRBJ1-2; D unresolved. V shed 0 bases and J shed 6 bases, with 9 bases lying between them. The CDR3 is 13 residues long. Germline assignment: CDR1 SGHNT and CDR2 YYREEE (reference sequence).

This clone came up once. The CDR3 reads CASSLGGGSNEKLFF. The CDR3 DNA follows: TGTGCCAGCAGCTTGGGGGGCGGGAGTAATGAAAAACTGTTTTTT. The chain joins TRBV5-4 to TRBJ1-4; perhaps TRBD1 as D (5 bases). The CDR3 covers 15 residues. V was pared by 0 bases and J by 4 bases, with 10 bases between. In germline, CDR1 is SGHNT, CDR2 YYREEE (reference sequence).

The chain carries TRBV4-2 and TRBJ1-2, with 10 bases aligning to TRBD1. CDR1 is LGHNA and CDR2 is YNFKEQ in the germline V gene. V was pared by 3 bases and J by 8 bases, with 15 bases of the junction left unmatched. The CDR3 length is 17 residues. CDR3 nucleotides: TGTGCCAGCAGCCAGAACAACGCCGGGACAGGGGCGGGGGGCTACACCTTC. Its translation: CASSQNNAGTGAGGYTF.

The V gene is TRBV5-1, the J gene TRBJ2-7; tentative D call: TRBD1 (5 bases). V lost 4 bases and J 0 bases, leaving 14 bases between the germline ends. The CDR3 length is 15 residues. Germline assignment: CDR1 SGHRS and CDR2 YFSETQ. The DNA of the CDR3 is TGCGCCAGCAGCCTAAGGGGCGGCCCCTCCTACGAGCAGTACTTC. Protein: CASSLRGGPSYEQYF.

V is TRBV29-1 and J is TRBJ2-4; a weak D match, TRBD2 (7 bases). Germline CDR1 and CDR2: SQVTM and ANQGSEA. CDR3 length: 16 amino acids. V was clipped by 0 bases and J by 6 bases, with 18 bases between them. The CDR3 DNA follows: TGCAGCGTTGAAGATCTTGGTGGGGGCGGGGGAAACATTCAGTACTTC. It codes for CSVEDLGGGGGNIQYF.

The CDR3 DNA sequence: TGCGCCAGCAGTGAAAACAGGGCCCTCAACTATGGCTACACCTTC. Translation: CASSENRALNYGYTF. This sequence joins TRBV10-2 and TRBJ1-2; TRBD1 might be the D (6 bases). The CDR3 is 15 amino acids. V was cut by 3 bases and J by 2 bases, with 13 bases left in between. Germline loops: CDR1 WSHSY, CDR2 SAAADI.

The J gene is TRBJ1-1, the V gene TRBV4-1, with no clear D. Trimming took 2 bases from V and 1 from J, leaving 8 bases between them. CDR1 and CDR2 (germline): MGHRA, YSYEKL. The CDR3 consists of 14 residues. CDR3 sequence: CASSQPGTNTEAFF. CDR3 coding DNA: TGCGCCAGCAGCCAACCGGGAACGAACACTGAAGCTTTCTTT.

This chain uses TRBV28 with TRBJ2-6; possibly TRBD2 for D (6 bases). V lost 5 bases and J 2 bases, leaving 19 bases between the germline ends. The CDR3 covers 18 residues. The germline gives CDR1 MDHEN, CDR2 SYDVKM. The CDR3 reads CASSPSGAGQAGANVLTF. CDR3 sequence (DNA): TGTGCCAGCAGTCCCTCCGGGGCGGGGCAAGCTGGGGCCAACGTCCTGACTTTC.

The chain has TRBV11-2 and TRBJ2-1; tentatively, D is TRBD2 (5 bases). V lost 4 bases, J lost 0 bases, and 10 bases lay in between. The CDR3 spans 15 residues. The V gene's germline CDR1 is SGHAT and CDR2 FQNNGV. CDR3 DNA sequence: TGTGCCAGCAGCTCCCGCGGACTCTCCTACAATGAGCAGTTCTTC. Amino acids: CASSSRGLSYNEQFF.

This clone was detected only a few times. The genes are TRBV2 and TRBJ2-3; 9 positions agree with TRBD2. The V segment lost 6 bases and the J segment 3 bases; nucleotides outside the gene matches: 10. CDR3 length equals 16 residues. Germline-derived CDR1 and CDR2 are SNHLY and FYNNEI. CDR3 sequence (DNA): TGTGCCAGCAGCCTCGGGGGCGGGAGGGGGACAGATACGCAGTATTTT. Protein product: CASSLGGGRGTDTQYF. Based on the CDR3 plus reference TRBV2 and TRBJ2-3, the full variable domain is EPEVTQTPSHQVTQMGQEVILRCVPISNHLYFYWYRQILGQKVEFLVSFYNNEISEKSEIFDDQFSVERPDGSNFTLKIRSTKLEDSAMYFCASSLGGGRGTDTQYFGPGTRLTVL.

V gene TRBV5-1 combines with J gene TRBJ2-7, with 13 bases identical to TRBD2. With V trimmed by 4 bases and J by 2 bases, 6 bases remained unmatched. This CDR3 region has 16 residues. Germline V gene data show CDR1 as SGHRS and CDR2 as YFSETQ. The CDR3 protein is CASSHELAGGPYEQYF. The CDR3 DNA sequence: TGCGCCAGCAGCCACGAACTAGCGGGAGGGCCCTACGAGCAGTACTTC.

V is TRBV28 and J is TRBJ2-1, with no clear D. Germline-derived CDR1 and CDR2 are MDHEN and SYDVKM. The CDR3 has 11 residues. Between the trimmed V and J ends, which lost 6 bases and 11 bases, there was a span of 11 bases. CDR3 sequence reads: CASSYLEKQFF. The CDR3, as DNA: TGTGCCAGCAGCTACTTAGAGAAGCAGTTCTTC.

The gene calls are TRBV5-4 and TRBJ1-2; D unclear. CDR1 and CDR2 from the germline V gene are SGHNT and YYREEE (reference sequence). The germline V and J ends were trimmed by 2 bases and 7 bases, with 12 bases remaining between them. The CDR3 is 13 amino acids. The CDR3 is CASSFSGGPGYTF. The CDR3 DNA sequence: TGTGCCAGCAGCTTTTCCGGAGGTCCTGGCTACACCTTC.

A word on this clone: This sample also contains other DNA sequences that code for the same CDR3. The chain has TRBV29-1 and TRBJ2-7; TRBD2 is a possible D gene (5 bases). The CDR3 consists of 12 residues. Germline V gene data show CDR1 as SQVTM and CDR2 as ANQGSEA. With 4 bases removed from V and 2 bases from J, the gap between germline ends came to 9 bases. DNA of the CDR3: TGCAGCGTTGGCGGGCACCCCTACGAGCAGTACTTC. Its protein is CSVGGHPYEQYF.

The chain couples TRBV19 to TRBJ1-1; 8 nucleotides match TRBD1. The V gene end was trimmed by 4 bases and the J gene end by 4 bases; junction bases not matched to a gene: 8. The CDR3 loop spans 15 amino acids. Germline lookup yields CDR1 LNHDA and CDR2 SQIVND (reference sequence). The CDR3 spells CASSTLDREFTEAFF. CDR3 in DNA: TGTGCCAGTAGTACCCTGGACAGGGAGTTCACTGAAGCTTTCTTT. The full variable domain, with the rest looked up from reference TRBV19 and TRBJ1-1, is DGGITQSPKYLFRKEGQNVTLSCEQNLNHDAMYWYRQDPGQGLRLIYYSQIVNDFQKGDIAEGYSVSREKKESFPLTVTSAQKNPTAFYLCASSTLDREFTEAFFGQGTRLTVV.

This chain links TRBV6-1 with TRBJ1-2; D remains ambiguous. The V end lost 5 bases, the J end lost 8 bases, and 15 bases lay between the germline ends. The germline V gene has CDR1 MNHNS and CDR2 SASEGT. The CDR3 is 13 residues long. The CDR3 spells CASSTIPAGGYTF. The DNA for the CDR3 is TGTGCCAGCAGTACAATCCCGGCGGGGGGCTACACCTTC.

The chain is built from TRBV7-9 and TRBJ1-1; TRBD1 is a possible D gene (5 bases). V was cut by 3 bases and J by 10 bases, with 12 bases left in between. CDR1 and CDR2 (germline): SEHNR, FQNEAQ (reference sequence). The CDR3 covers 12 residues. For the CDR3, the DNA is TGTGCCAGCAGCTTTCGCGAGACAGCAGCTTTCTTT. Translating gives CASSFRETAAFF.

This clone has only a few counts. The chain couples TRBV29-1 to TRBJ2-1; TRBD2 matches at 10 bases. The CDR3 has 16 amino acids. Unmatched junction bases numbered 12, after V lost 4 bases and J lost 6 bases. Germline V gene sequence: CDR1 SQVTM, CDR2 ANQGSEA. The CDR3 spells CSVGPTRAGGTNEQFF. CDR3 in DNA: TGCAGCGTTGGCCCTACTCGAGCGGGAGGGACCAATGAGCAGTTCTTC.

The chain employs TRBV11-3 and TRBJ2-3, with 9 positions matching TRBD1. V gave up 1 base and J gave up 6 bases; unmatched junction bases: 2. Germline V gene data show CDR1 as SGHNT and CDR2 as YENEEA. CDR3 length equals 14 residues. The CDR3 DNA reads TGTGCCAGCAGCTTAGGGACAGGGGTGGATACGCAGTATTTT. Amino acids: CASSLGTGVDTQYF.